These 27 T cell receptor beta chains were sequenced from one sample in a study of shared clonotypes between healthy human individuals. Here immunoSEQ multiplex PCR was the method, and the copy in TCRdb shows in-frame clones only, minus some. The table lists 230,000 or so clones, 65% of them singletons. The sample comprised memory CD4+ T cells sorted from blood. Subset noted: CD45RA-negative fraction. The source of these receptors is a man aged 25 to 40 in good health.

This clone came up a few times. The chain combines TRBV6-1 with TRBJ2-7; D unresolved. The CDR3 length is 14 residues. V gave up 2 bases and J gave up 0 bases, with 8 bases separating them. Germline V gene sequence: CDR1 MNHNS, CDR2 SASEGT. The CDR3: CASSELGNSYEQYF. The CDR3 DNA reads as TGTGCCAGCAGTGAATTAGGGAACTCCTACGAGCAGTACTTC.

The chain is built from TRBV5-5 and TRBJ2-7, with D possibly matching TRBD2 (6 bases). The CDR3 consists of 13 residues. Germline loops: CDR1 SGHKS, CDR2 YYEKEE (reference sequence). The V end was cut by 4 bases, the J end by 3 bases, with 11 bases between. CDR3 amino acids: CASSRDWDYEQYF. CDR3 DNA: TGTGCCAGCAGCCGGGACTGGGACTACGAGCAGTACTTC.

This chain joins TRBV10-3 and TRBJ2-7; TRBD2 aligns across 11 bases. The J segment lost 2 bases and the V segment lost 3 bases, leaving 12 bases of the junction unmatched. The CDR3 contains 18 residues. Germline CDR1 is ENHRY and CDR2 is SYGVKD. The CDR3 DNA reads TGTGCCATCAGTGAAGGTCTAGCGGGAGGACTCTCCGCCTACGAGCAGTACTTC. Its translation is CAISEGLAGGLSAYEQYF.

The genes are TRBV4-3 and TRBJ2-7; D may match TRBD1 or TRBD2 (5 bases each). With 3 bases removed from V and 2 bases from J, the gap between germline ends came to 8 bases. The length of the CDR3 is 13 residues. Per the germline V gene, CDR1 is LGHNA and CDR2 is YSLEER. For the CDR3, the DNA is TGCGCCAGCAGCCAGGGGGTTACCTACGAGCAGTACTTC. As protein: CASSQGVTYEQYF.

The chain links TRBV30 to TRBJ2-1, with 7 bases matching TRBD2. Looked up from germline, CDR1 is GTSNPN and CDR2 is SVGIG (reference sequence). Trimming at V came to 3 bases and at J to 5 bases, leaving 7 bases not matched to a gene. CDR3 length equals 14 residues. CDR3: CAWRGLAVNNEQFF. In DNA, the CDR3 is TGTGCCTGGAGAGGGCTAGCGGTCAACAATGAGCAGTTCTTC.

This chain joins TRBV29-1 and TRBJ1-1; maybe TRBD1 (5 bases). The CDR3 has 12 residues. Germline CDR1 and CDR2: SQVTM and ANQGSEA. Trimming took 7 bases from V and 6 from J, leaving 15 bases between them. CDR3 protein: CSGDGGAAEAFF. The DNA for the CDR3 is TGCAGCGGGGACGGAGGGGCTGCTGAAGCTTTCTTT. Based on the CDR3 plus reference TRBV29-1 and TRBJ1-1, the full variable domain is SAVISQKPSRDICQRGTSLTIQCQVDSQVTMMFWYRQQPGQSLTLIATANQGSEATYESGFVIDKFPISRPNLTFSTLTVSNMSPEDSSIYLCSGDGGAAEAFFGQGTRLTVV.

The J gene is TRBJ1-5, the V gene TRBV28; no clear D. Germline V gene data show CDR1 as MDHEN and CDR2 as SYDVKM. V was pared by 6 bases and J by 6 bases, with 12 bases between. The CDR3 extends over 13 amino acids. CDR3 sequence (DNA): TGTGCCAGCAGCCCACCGGGTGGTCAGCCCCAGCATTTT. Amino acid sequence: CASSPPGGQPQHF.

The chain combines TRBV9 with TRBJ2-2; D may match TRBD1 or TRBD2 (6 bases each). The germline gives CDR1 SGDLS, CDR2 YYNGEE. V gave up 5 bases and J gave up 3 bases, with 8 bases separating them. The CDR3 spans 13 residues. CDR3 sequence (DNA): TGTGCCAGCAGAGGGGGGTACACCGGGGAGCTGTTTTTT. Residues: CASRGGYTGELFF.

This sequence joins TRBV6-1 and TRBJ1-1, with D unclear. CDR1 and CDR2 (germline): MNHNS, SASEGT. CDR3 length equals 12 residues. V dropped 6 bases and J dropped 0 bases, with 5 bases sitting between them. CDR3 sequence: CASRHLNTEAFF. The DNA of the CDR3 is TGTGCCAGCAGACATCTGAACACTGAAGCTTTCTTT.

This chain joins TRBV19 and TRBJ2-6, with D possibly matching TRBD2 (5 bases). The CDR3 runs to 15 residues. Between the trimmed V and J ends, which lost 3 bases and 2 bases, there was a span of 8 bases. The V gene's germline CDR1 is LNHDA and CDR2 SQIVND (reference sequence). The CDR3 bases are TGTGCCAGTAGTATGAAAGCGGCTGGGGCCAACGTCCTGACTTTC. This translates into CASSMKAAGANVLTF.

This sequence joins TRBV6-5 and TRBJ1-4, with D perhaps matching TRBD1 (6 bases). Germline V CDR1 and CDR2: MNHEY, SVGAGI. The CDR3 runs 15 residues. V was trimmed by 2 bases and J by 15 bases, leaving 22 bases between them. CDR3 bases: TGTGCCAGCAGTTACCCCGATGTCAGGGGTCCCCCGGTGTTTTTT. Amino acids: CASSYPDVRGPPVFF.

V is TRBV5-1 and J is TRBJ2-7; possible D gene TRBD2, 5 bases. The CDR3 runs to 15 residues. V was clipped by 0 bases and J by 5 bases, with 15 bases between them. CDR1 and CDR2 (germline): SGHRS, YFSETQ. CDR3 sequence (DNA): TGCGCCAGCAGCTTGGAAGGGCCGGGGAATGACGAGCAGTACTTC. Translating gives CASSLEGPGNDEQYF.

In DNA, the CDR3 is TGTGCCAGCAGCTTGTTTGGACAAACCTACGAGCAGTACTTC. Residues: CASSLFGQTYEQYF. The chain joins TRBV5-6 to TRBJ2-7; D possibly corresponds to TRBD1 (5 bases). The germline V gene has CDR1 SGHDT and CDR2 YYEEEE. The germline V and J ends were trimmed by 1 base and 2 bases, with 10 bases remaining between them. The CDR3 is 14 residues long.

In DNA form, the CDR3 reads TGTGCCAGCAGCGAGTTAGGCAACTCAAACTATGGCTACACCTTC. Translating gives CASSELGNSNYGYTF. V usage is TRBV9 and J usage is TRBJ1-2; D is unclear. Germline lookup yields CDR1 SGDLS and CDR2 YYNGEE. The V and J ends lost 3 bases and 2 bases respectively, with 14 bases between them. The CDR3 sequence is 15 residues long.

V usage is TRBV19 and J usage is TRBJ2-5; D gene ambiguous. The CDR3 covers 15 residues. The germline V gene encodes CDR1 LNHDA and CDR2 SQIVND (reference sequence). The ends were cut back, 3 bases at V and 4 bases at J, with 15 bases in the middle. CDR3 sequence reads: CASSMVRAYGETQYF. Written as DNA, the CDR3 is TGTGCCAGTAGTATGGTTAGGGCGTATGGAGAGACCCAGTACTTC. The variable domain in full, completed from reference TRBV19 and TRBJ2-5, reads DGGITQSPKYLFRKEGQNVTLSCEQNLNHDAMYWYRQDPGQGLRLIYYSQIVNDFQKGDIAEGYSVSREKKESFPLTVTSAQKNPTAFYLCASSMVRAYGETQYFGPGTRLLVL.

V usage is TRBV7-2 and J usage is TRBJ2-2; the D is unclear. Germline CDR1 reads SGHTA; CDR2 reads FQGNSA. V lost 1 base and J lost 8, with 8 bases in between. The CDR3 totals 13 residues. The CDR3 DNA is TGTGCCAGCAGCTTAGAGCCTAAGGGGGAGCTGTTTTTT. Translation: CASSLEPKGELFF.

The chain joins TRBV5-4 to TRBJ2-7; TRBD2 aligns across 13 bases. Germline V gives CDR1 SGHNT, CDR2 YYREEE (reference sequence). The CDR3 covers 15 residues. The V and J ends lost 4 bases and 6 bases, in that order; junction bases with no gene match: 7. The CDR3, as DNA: TGTGCCAGCAGCACCGGGACTAGCGGGACACTCGAGCAGTACTTC. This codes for CASSTGTSGTLEQYF.

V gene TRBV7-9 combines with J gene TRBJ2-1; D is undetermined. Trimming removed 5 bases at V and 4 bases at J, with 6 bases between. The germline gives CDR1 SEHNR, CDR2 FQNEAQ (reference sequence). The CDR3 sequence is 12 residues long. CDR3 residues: CASSHLYNEQFF. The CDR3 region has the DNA TGTGCCAGCAGCCACCTTTACAATGAGCAGTTCTTC.

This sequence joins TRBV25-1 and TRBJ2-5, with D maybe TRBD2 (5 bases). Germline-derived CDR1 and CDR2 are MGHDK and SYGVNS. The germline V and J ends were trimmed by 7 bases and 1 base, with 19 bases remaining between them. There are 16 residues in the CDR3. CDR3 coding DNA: TGTGCCAGCACCCCCCGGAGAGGAGGAATCCAAGAGACCCAGTACTTC. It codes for CASTPRRGGIQETQYF. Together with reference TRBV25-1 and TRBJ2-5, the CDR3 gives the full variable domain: EADIYQTPRYLVIGTGKKITLECSQTMGHDKMYWYQQDPGMELHLIHYSYGVNSTEKGDLSSESTVSRIRTEHFPLTLESARPSHTSQYLCASTPRRGGIQETQYFGPGTRLLVL.

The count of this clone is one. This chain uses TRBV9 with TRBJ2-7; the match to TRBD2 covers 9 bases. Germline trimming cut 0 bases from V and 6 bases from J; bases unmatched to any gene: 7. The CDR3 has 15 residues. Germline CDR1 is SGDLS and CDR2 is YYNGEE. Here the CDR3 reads CASSVASGLAGEQYF. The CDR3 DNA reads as TGTGCCAGCAGCGTAGCGTCGGGACTAGCCGGCGAGCAGTACTTC.

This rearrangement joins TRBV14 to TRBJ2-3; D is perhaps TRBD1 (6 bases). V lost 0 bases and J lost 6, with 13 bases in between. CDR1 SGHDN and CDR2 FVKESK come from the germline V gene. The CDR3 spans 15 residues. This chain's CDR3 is CASSQDRTASDTQYF. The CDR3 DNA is TGTGCCAGCAGCCAAGATCGGACAGCATCCGATACGCAGTATTTT.

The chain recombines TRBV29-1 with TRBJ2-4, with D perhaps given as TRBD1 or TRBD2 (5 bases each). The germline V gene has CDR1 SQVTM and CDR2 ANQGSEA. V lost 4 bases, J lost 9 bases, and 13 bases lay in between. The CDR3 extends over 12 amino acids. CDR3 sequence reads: CSVVGPEGIQYF. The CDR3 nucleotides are TGCAGCGTTGTGGGGCCCGAGGGCATTCAGTACTTC.

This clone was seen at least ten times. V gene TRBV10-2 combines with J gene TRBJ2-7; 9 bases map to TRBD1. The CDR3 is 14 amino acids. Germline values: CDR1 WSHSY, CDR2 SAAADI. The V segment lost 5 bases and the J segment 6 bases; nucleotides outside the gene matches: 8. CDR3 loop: CASSNAGTGFEQYF. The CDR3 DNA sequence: TGCGCCAGCAGTAACGCCGGGACAGGGTTCGAGCAGTACTTC.

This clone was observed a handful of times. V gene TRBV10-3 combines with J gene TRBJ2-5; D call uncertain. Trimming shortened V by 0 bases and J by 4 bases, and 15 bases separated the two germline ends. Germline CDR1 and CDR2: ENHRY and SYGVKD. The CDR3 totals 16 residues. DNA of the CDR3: TGTGCCATCAGTGAGTCAGGACCTGGAACGGGAGAGACCCAGTACTTC. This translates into CAISESGPGTGETQYF.

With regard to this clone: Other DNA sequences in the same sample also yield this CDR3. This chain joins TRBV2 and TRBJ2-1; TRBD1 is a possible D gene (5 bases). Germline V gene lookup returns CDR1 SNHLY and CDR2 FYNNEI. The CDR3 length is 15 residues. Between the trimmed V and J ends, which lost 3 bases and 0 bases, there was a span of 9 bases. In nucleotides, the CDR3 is TGTGCCAGCAGTGAGGGGCGGAGCTCCTACAATGAGCAGTTCTTC. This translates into CASSEGRSSYNEQFF.

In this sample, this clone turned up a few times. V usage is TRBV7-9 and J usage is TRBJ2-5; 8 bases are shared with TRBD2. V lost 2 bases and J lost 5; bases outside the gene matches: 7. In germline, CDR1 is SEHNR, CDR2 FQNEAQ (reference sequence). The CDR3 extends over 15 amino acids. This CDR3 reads CASSLIGRAVETQYF. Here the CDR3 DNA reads TGTGCCAGCAGCTTAATCGGGAGGGCCGTCGAGACCCAGTACTTC.

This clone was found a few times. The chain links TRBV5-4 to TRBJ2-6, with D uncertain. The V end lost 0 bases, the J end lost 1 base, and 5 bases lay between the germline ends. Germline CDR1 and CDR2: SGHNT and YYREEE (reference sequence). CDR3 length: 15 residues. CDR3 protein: CASSLVFSGANVLTF. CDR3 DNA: TGTGCCAGCAGCTTGGTATTTTCTGGGGCCAACGTCCTGACTTTC.